The 14 T cell receptor beta chains below all came from one sample that was sequenced in a study of glioma-infiltrating T cells. The iRepertoire nested amplicon-rescue multiplex PCR amplified TCR alpha and beta CDR3s from RNA. TCRdb analysed the multiplex PCR reads with MiXCR anew, one entry per CDR3 protein. Of fewer than 200,000 distinct CDR3 sequences listed, 25% to 35% are singletons. The sequencing sample was made of glioma tissue, nonneoplastic brain tissue, or PBMCs (not recorded which). Receptor source: a human donor with low-grade glioma or glioblastoma, undergoing nonglioma brain surgery, or in good health (not recorded which).

This clonotype has a count of ten or more. This rearrangement joins TRBV19 to TRBJ1-1; possible D gene TRBD1, 5 bases. V was cut by 3 bases and J by 0 bases, with 11 bases left in between. Germline V gene lookup returns CDR1 LNHDA and CDR2 SQIVND (reference sequence). This CDR3 has 15 residues. The CDR3 sequence: CASSIHGGVNTEAFF. In nucleotides, the CDR3 is TGTGCCAGTAGTATCCATGGGGGGGTGAACACTGAAGCTTTCTTT. Looking up the rest from reference TRBV19 and TRBJ1-1 gives the full variable domain: DGGITQSPKYLFRKEGQNVTLSCEQNLNHDAMYWYRQDPGQGLRLIYYSQIVNDFQKGDIAEGYSVSREKKESFPLTVTSAQKNPTAFYLCASSIHGGVNTEAFFGQGTRLTVV.

The rearrangement joins TRBV11-2 to TRBJ1-1, with no clear D. The CDR3 extends over 13 amino acids. Germline assignment: CDR1 SGHAT and CDR2 FQNNGV. V was shortened by 1 base and J by 4 bases, with 7 bases between the two germline ends. The CDR3 here is CASSLVAFTEAFF. The CDR3, as DNA: TGTGCCAGCAGCTTAGTTGCGTTCACTGAAGCTTTCTTT.

The CDR3: CASRIQLTDTQYF. Here the CDR3 DNA reads TGTGCCAGCAGGATTCAGCTCACAGATACGCAGTATTTT. This sequence joins TRBV2 and TRBJ2-3; D is unresolved. The germline CDR1 and CDR2 sequences are SNHLY and FYNNEI. V dropped 6 bases and J dropped 2 bases, with 9 bases sitting between them. The CDR3 has 13 amino acids.

The V gene is TRBV12-3 or TRBV12-4, the J gene TRBJ2-7; 11 positions agree with TRBD2. The V and J ends lost 1 base and 2 bases, in that order; junction bases with no gene match: 1. The CDR3 has 15 amino acids. The CDR3 nucleotides read TGTGCCAGCAGTTTAGGGGGACTAGCGGCCTACGAGCAGTACTTC. Translation: CASSLGGLAAYEQYF.

Concerning this clonotype itself: This may stem from a read error, because a much larger clone lies one nucleotide away. This chain joins TRBV7-9 and TRBJ2-4; no reliable D call. Germline values: CDR1 SEHNR, CDR2 FQNEAQ (reference sequence). The CDR3 consists of 14 residues. The V end lost 1 base, the J end lost 10 bases, and 14 bases lay between the germline ends. Here the CDR3 DNA reads TGTGCCAGCAGCTTAGTTTCTCCCCTCGAGATTCAGTACTTC. This codes for CASSLVSPLEIQYF. Together with reference TRBV7-9 and TRBJ2-4, the CDR3 gives the full variable domain: DTGVSQNPRHKITKRGQNVTFRCDPISEHNRLYWYRQTLGQGPEFLTYFQNEAQLEKSRLLSDRFSAERPKGSFSTLEIQRTEQGDSAMYLCASSLVSPLEIQYFGAGTRLSVL.

With respect to this clonotype: One end of the junction varies from germline; a read error may be responsible. The rearrangement links TRBV15 to TRBJ1-5; D is uncertain. The CDR3 runs 14 residues. Germline V CDR1 and CDR2: LNHNV, YYDKDF (reference sequence). DNA of the CDR3: TGTGCCAACAGCAGGTTCCACAGCAATCAGCCCCAGCATTTT. Its protein product is CANSRFHSNQPQHF.

The chain is built from TRBV12-3 or TRBV12-4 and TRBJ2-7, with D maybe TRBD1 (5 bases). This CDR3 spans 12 amino acids. With 6 bases removed from V and 5 bases from J, the gap between germline ends came to 11 bases. CDR3 in DNA: TGTGCCAGCAGGGAAACAGGTCACGAGCAGTACTTC. Encoded protein: CASRETGHEQYF.

This clonotype was seen a single time. The germline gene is not matched at one end of the junction; a read error may be the cause. The chain links TRBV6-1 to TRBJ1-1; D call uncertain. Looked up from germline, CDR1 is MNHNS and CDR2 is SASEGT. This CDR3 comprises 11 residues. The chain's CDR3 is CASRSNTEAFF. CDR3 nucleotide sequence: TGTGCCAGCAGGTCGAACACTGAAGCTTTCTTC.

The sample holds many counts of this clonotype. The chain employs TRBV25-1 and TRBJ2-7, with D tentatively TRBD1 (5 bases). CDR3 length: 16 amino acids. CDR1 and CDR2 from the germline V gene are MGHDK and SYGVNS. Trimming pared 4 bases from V and 3 bases from J, leaving 19 bases between. The CDR3 nucleotides read TGTGCCAGCAGTGGTTCTAGGGGCAGGAGAAACTACGAGCAGTACTTC. This encodes CASSGSRGRRNYEQYF.

Comments on this clonotype: A much larger clone lies one base from this, so it may be a read error. The chain has TRBV16 and TRBJ1-2; no reliable D call. The CDR3 contains 13 residues. The germline V gene encodes CDR1 KGHSY and CDR2 FQNENV. The CDR3 sequence is CTSSSLGIYGYTF. Here the CDR3 DNA reads TGTACCAGCAGCTCACTGGGGATCTATGGCTACACCTTC.

This clonotype has at least ten counts. V is TRBV11-2 and J is TRBJ2-7; 9 nucleotides align to TRBD2. CDR3 length: 15 amino acids. CDR1 and CDR2 from the germline V gene are SGHAT and FQNNGV. J lost 6 bases, V lost 1 base, and 7 bases had no gene match. This CDR3 is CASSLVSGSSLEQYF. The CDR3 region has the DNA TGTGCCAGCAGCTTAGTTAGCGGGAGTTCCCTCGAGCAGTACTTC.

With regard to this clonotype: A much bigger clone sits one base away, suggesting this may be a read error. CDR3 region: CASSRLAGGVENQYF. The CDR3, as DNA: TGTGCCAGCAGCAGACTAGCGGGAGGCGTGGAGAACCAGTACTTC. The chain couples TRBV14 to TRBJ2-5; TRBD2 matches 13 bases. This CDR3 has 15 amino acids. Germline loops: CDR1 SGHDN, CDR2 FVKESK.

This chain connects TRBV9 to TRBJ2-4; 10 bases are shared with TRBD2. The CDR3 totals 13 residues. Germline V gives CDR1 SGDLS, CDR2 YYNGEE. V shed 4 bases and J 7 bases; nucleotides not matched to a gene: 2. The CDR3 bases are TGTGCCAGCAGCCAGCGGGAGGGGAACATTCAGTACTTC. Translating gives CASSQREGNIQYF.

Ten or more counts support this clonotype. This chain connects TRBV4-3 to TRBJ2-7; TRBD1 matches 10 bases. V dropped 0 bases and J dropped 4; count of bases not matched to a gene: 9. CDR1 is LGHNA and CDR2 is YSLEER in the germline V gene. The CDR3 runs to 17 residues. The DNA for the CDR3 is TGCGCCAGCAGCCAAGATTGGACGGGACAGGGGTTTTACGAGCAGTACTTC. It translates to CASSQDWTGQGFYEQYF.